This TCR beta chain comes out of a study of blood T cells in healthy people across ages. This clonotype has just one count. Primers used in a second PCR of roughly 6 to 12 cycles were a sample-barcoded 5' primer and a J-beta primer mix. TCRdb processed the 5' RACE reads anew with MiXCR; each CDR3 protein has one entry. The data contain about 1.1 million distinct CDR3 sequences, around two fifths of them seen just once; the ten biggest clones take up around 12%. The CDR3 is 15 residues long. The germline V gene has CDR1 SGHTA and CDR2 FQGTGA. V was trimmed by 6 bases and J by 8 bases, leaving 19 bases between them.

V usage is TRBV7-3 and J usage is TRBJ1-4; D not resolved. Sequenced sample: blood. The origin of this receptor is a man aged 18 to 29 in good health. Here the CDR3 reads CASRLDNSPEEKLFF. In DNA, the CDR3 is TGTGCCAGCAGGCTCGACAATTCCCCGGAAGAAAAACTGTTTTTT.